One sample yielded the 8 T cell receptor beta chains listed below, sequenced in a study of cytomegalovirus exposure and HLA in healthy donors. Use of 60 Vbeta and 13 Jbeta primers characterized the PCR. Method: immunoSEQ multiplex PCR; TCRdb's copy keeps in-frame clones and lacks some. This repertoire shows some 180,000 clones, 70% to 80% found once; its top ten account for about 3%. The sequenced material came from PBMCs. Receptors originate from a male donor in good health and CMV-seronegative.

V usage is TRBV29-1 and J usage is TRBJ2-7; 11 bases are shared with TRBD2. Germline V gives CDR1 SQVTM, CDR2 ANQGSEA. This CDR3 is 15 amino acids long. Trimming took 4 bases from V and 2 from J; bases not matched to a gene: 7. Here the CDR3 reads CSVAKTSGTPYEQYF. CDR3 bases: TGCAGCGTTGCGAAGACTAGCGGGACACCCTACGAGCAGTACTTC.

As concerns this clone: One end of the junction does not line up with germline, which may come from a read error. This chain joins TRBV7-8 and TRBJ1-2, with 7 positions matching TRBD1. The CDR3 covers 18 residues. Germline assignment: CDR1 SGHVS and CDR2 FQNEAQ. The chain's CDR3 is CASSLGFPGQPSKYGYTF. CDR3 coding DNA: TGTGCCAGCAGCTTAGGGTTTCCGGGACAGCCATCTAAATATGGCTACACCTTC. The full variable domain, in which reference TRBV7-8 and TRBJ1-2 provide the parts outside the CDR3, is GAGVSQSPRYKVAKRGQDVALRCDPISGHVSLFWYQQALGQGPEFLTYFQNEAQLDKSGLPSDRFFAERPEGSVSTLKIQRTQQEDSAVYLCASSLGFPGQPSKYGYTFGSGTRLTVV.

The V and J genes are TRBV2 and TRBJ2-3, with D unresolved. The length of the CDR3 is 11 residues. CDR1 is SNHLY and CDR2 is FYNNEI in the germline V gene. V dropped 7 bases and J dropped 2 bases, with 4 bases sitting between them. Here the CDR3 DNA reads TGTGCCAGCACCTCCACAGATACGCAGTATTTT. Translated: CASTSTDTQYF.

This clone showed up just a few times. The chain couples TRBV4-1 to TRBJ2-7, with D maybe TRBD2 (5 bases). Germline loops: CDR1 MGHRA, CDR2 YSYEKL. Trimming took off 0 bases at V and 6 bases at J, with 15 bases between the two ends. The CDR3 sequence is 15 residues long. The CDR3 sequence: CASSQDPWGVGEQYF. Written as DNA, the CDR3 is TGCGCCAGCAGCCAAGATCCCTGGGGAGTCGGCGAGCAGTACTTC.

The chain carries TRBV27 and TRBJ2-3, with 7 bases lining up with TRBD1. With 6 bases clipped from V and 0 bases from J, the junction kept 9 bases outside the gene matches. CDR1 and CDR2 (germline): MNHEY, SMNVEV (reference sequence). The CDR3 is 16 amino acids. The CDR3 DNA reads as TGTGCCAGCAGAAATACCGGGACAGTAAGCACAGATACGCAGTATTTT. This translates into CASRNTGTVSTDTQYF.

The gene calls are TRBV6-4 and TRBJ2-3; D unclear. The V gene lost 5 bases and the J gene lost 7 bases, with 7 bases spanning the gap. Per germline, CDR1 MRHNA and CDR2 SNTAGT. The CDR3 runs 11 residues. CDR3 bases: TGTGCCAGCAGTTACGGTCATACGCAGTATTTT. Translated, it gives CASSYGHTQYF.

The chain couples TRBV5-4 to TRBJ2-3; no firm D call. The CDR3 runs to 12 residues. Germline CDR1 and CDR2: SGHNT and YYREEE (reference sequence). V lost 5 bases to trimming and J lost 6 bases, with 10 bases between them. CDR3: CASSTMFDTQYF. Written as DNA, the CDR3 is TGTGCCAGCAGTACAATGTTTGATACGCAGTATTTT.

This clone appeared once. The genes are TRBV30 and TRBJ1-5; tentative D call: TRBD1 (6 bases). The germline V gene encodes CDR1 GTSNPN and CDR2 SVGIG (reference sequence). The CDR3 covers 13 residues. Trimming removed 1 base from V and 7 bases from J, with 11 bases in between. CDR3: CAWSGTEGQPQHF. The CDR3 nucleotides are TGTGCCTGGAGTGGGACAGAAGGCCAGCCCCAGCATTTT.